Here is one TCR beta chain with its context. No antigen is known for it. No base qualities exist here, and no much larger clone lies one base off it. The immunoSEQ Assay, a bias-controlled multiplex PCR, was used to amplify TCRbeta CDR3 regions from genomic DNA. In the paper's pipeline: Nucleated cell counts per sample were estimated from amplification of reference gene primers within the assay. Sequence reads were collapsed and filtered to measure the absolute abundance of every unique TCRbeta CDR3 rearrangement. For each sample, productive Simpson clonality was calculated as the square root of Simpson's diversity index across productive rearrangements. Not all clones reach the TCRdb copy of this immuneACCESS table, which keeps in-frame sequences only. Checked studies attribute under half of the gap to unresolved V genes and leave the rest unexplained. V and J calls plus clone size are reproduced from that table; the DNA served to infer D and trimming. This sample has some 670,000 clones in its table, and approximately 90% of those were observed once. The ten largest clones represent 0.2% to 0.3% of the sample.

This entry comes from a study of blood T cell repertoires in COVID-19 (dated by TCRdb to about 2020). Looking at the study overall: The collaborator samples originated in the United States, Italy and Spain and spanned the acute and convalescent phases of COVID-19. The prospective study material was composed of cDNA or gDNA derived from T cells, B-cell-depleted T cells, or PBMCs. Deeply sampled blood TCRbeta repertoires from subjects exposed to, actively infected with, or recovered from COVID-19 were included in the dataset. The repertoires were released in a freely available public database meant as a resource for research on the immune response to SARS-CoV-2. Samples came from the ongoing ImmuneRACE study (first 160 participants) plus 1,254 subjects from 6 global collaborators. Nearly every sample came with metadata listing a de-identified subject ID, COVID-19 status, age in years and sex. Where available, HLA class I and class II types were taken from metadata supplied by the sample provider and were not determined by assay-based typing.

CDR1 and CDR2, looked up from the germline V gene (reference sequence), are SGHNT and YYREEE. Germline trimming: 5 bases from V, 5 bases from J; junction bases outside gene matches: 9. The CDR3 holds 15 amino acids from the cysteine to the phenylalanine. Of all the DNA, just the CDR3 is kept, 45 bases in frame from base 1. The investigation overall reported the following: How much clinical and demographic metadata was included differed by source and by participant, and the metadata was provided uncurated.

The collaborating institutions used their own protocols to collect whole blood in K2EDTA tubes. For TCRbeta analysis, collaborators shipped samples as frozen whole blood, isolated PBMCs, or DNA extracted from either of those sample types. This TCR came from a woman under 30 with acute or convalescent COVID-19. Source material: peripheral blood. The chain couples TRBV5-4 to TRBJ2-3, and 9 junction bases match TRBD1. The nucleotide sequence reads as follows: TGTGCCAGCAGACTAACAGGGGGCTATGAAGATACGCAGTATTTT. Its amino acids are CASRLTGGYEDTQYF.